Following are 25 T cell receptor beta chains from one sample sequenced in a study of blood T cell repertoires in COVID-19. Sequenced by immunoSEQ multiplex PCR; TCRdb stores in-frame clones only, minus some. The data contain about 200,000 clones, 86% of them singletons. Sequencing was carried out using PBMCs or T cells enriched from blood (not recorded which). The receptors shown here come from a woman in her thirties or forties in a cohort exposed to, infected with or recovered from COVID-19 (not recorded which).

This clone occurred once. The chain links TRBV5-8 to TRBJ1-1, with TRBD1 as a possible D gene (5 bases). The V end was cut by 0 bases, the J end by 11 bases, with 8 bases between. Germline loops: CDR1 SGHTS, CDR2 YDEGEE. The CDR3 is 11 amino acids. The CDR3 sequence: CASSLGGWAFF. The CDR3 coding sequence is TGTGCCAGCAGCTTGGGGGGCTGGGCTTTCTTT.

This clone was detected only once. The V and J genes are TRBV4-2 and TRBJ1-1, with TRBD1 identical over 7 bases. Germline trimming cut 4 bases from V and 4 bases from J; bases unmatched to any gene: 6. CDR1 is LGHNA and CDR2 is YNFKEQ in the germline V gene. The CDR3 contains 14 residues. The CDR3 protein is CASSPRQGLTEAFF. The CDR3, as DNA: TGTGCCAGCAGCCCCAGACAGGGTCTCACTGAAGCTTTCTTT.

The J gene is TRBJ1-1, the V gene TRBV27, with D unresolved. Per germline, CDR1 MNHEY and CDR2 SMNVEV (reference sequence). This CDR3 has 14 residues. V dropped 4 bases and J dropped 6 bases, with 15 bases sitting between them. The CDR3 loop is CASSSIHGESEAFF. DNA of the CDR3: TGTGCCAGCAGTTCTATCCACGGTGAGTCTGAAGCTTTCTTT.

The chain combines TRBV5-1 with TRBJ2-7; 11 positions match TRBD2. The CDR3 runs 18 residues. The V gene end was trimmed by 1 base and the J gene end by 2 bases; junction bases not matched to a gene: 11. CDR1 and CDR2 (germline): SGHRS, YFSETQ. The CDR3 bases are TGCGCCAGCAGCTTGTTCTTCTCCGGGACTAGCGGAACCTACGAGCAGTACTTC. This sequence encodes CASSLFFSGTSGTYEQYF.

The V and J genes are TRBV11-2 and TRBJ2-5, with TRBD2 matching over 8 bases. The germline V gene has CDR1 SGHAT and CDR2 FQNNGV. J was trimmed by 5 bases and V by 1 base; bases with no gene match: 9. The CDR3 covers 16 residues. As DNA, the CDR3 is TGTGCCAGCAGCTTAGTTTTAGCGGGGAGGGGGGAGACCCAGTACTTC. As protein: CASSLVLAGRGETQYF.

V usage is TRBV28 and J usage is TRBJ1-6; 10 bases line up with TRBD1. Unmatched junction bases numbered 6, after V lost 1 base and J lost 9 bases. Germline values: CDR1 MDHEN, CDR2 SYDVKM. This CDR3 is built from 16 residues. CDR3: CASSLSTGGASSPLHF. For the CDR3, the DNA is TGTGCCAGCAGTTTATCGACAGGGGGCGCAAGTTCACCCCTCCACTTT.

The chain couples TRBV11-1 to TRBJ1-1; no clear D gene. Germline-derived CDR1 and CDR2 are SGHAT and FQDESV (reference sequence). This CDR3 region has 13 residues. V gave up 5 bases and J gave up 0 bases, with 7 bases separating them. This chain's CDR3 is CASSKTLNTEAFF. The CDR3 DNA reads as TGTGCCAGCAGCAAGACACTGAACACTGAAGCTTTCTTT.

The CDR3 sequence is CASSQGQGTYNEQFF. CDR3 nucleotides: TGCGCCAGCAGCCAAGGTCAGGGGACCTACAATGAGCAGTTCTTC. The chain combines TRBV4-1 with TRBJ2-1; tentative D call: TRBD1 (6 bases). This CDR3 spans 15 amino acids. Trimming cost V 1 base and J 2 bases, with 9 bases left between them. The germline V gene encodes CDR1 MGHRA and CDR2 YSYEKL.

This chain connects TRBV5-1 to TRBJ2-7, with D perhaps TRBD2 (6 bases). Germline CDR1 is SGHRS and CDR2 is YFSETQ. Trimming pared 0 bases from V and 9 bases from J, leaving 10 bases between. There are 12 residues in the CDR3. CDR3: CASSLEAEGQYF. CDR3 sequence (DNA): TGCGCCAGCAGCTTGGAGGCGGAGGGGCAGTACTTC.

The chain employs TRBV9 and TRBJ2-1; TRBD2 matches at 11 bases. CDR1 SGDLS and CDR2 YYNGEE come from the germline V gene. Losses at the gene ends were 5 bases for V and 4 bases for J; bases not matched to a gene: 5. The CDR3 contains 15 residues. CDR3 nucleotide sequence: TGTGCCAGCAGGAATACTAGCGGGAGTTACAATGAGCAGTTCTTC. This codes for CASRNTSGSYNEQFF.

The genes are TRBV11-2 and TRBJ1-1; D unresolved. V lost 1 base and J 1 base, leaving 13 bases between the germline ends. This CDR3 spans 16 amino acids. CDR1 SGHAT and CDR2 FQNNGV come from the germline V gene. Here the CDR3 reads CASSLVVRLKNTEAFF. The CDR3, as DNA: TGTGCCAGCAGCTTAGTCGTCCGTCTTAAGAACACTGAAGCTTTCTTT.

In this sample, this clone turned up once. The V call is TRBV28, the J call TRBJ1-5; 10 bases agree with TRBD1. Germline V gives CDR1 MDHEN, CDR2 SYDVKM. The CDR3 extends over 16 amino acids. With 6 bases clipped from V and 7 bases from J, the junction kept 12 bases outside the gene matches. The CDR3 loop reads CASSLKGQGWGQPQHF. The CDR3 DNA sequence: TGTGCCAGCAGCCTGAAGGGACAGGGGTGGGGGCAGCCCCAGCATTTT. The variable domain in full, with the rest retrieved from reference TRBV28 and TRBJ1-5, is DVKVTQSSRYLVKRTGEKVFLECVQDMDHENMFWYRQDPGLGLRLIYFSYDVKMKEKGDIPEGYSVSREKKERFSLILESASTNQTSMYLCASSLKGQGWGQPQHFGDGTRLSIL.

The chain joins TRBV5-6 to TRBJ1-5; 7 bases fit TRBD1. Trimming at V came to 4 bases and at J to 0 bases, leaving 10 bases not matched to a gene. Germline-derived CDR1 and CDR2 are SGHDT and YYEEEE. The CDR3 is 17 residues long. CDR3: CASSKGTAPYSNQPQHF. Written as DNA, the CDR3 is TGTGCCAGCAGCAAGGGGACAGCACCCTATAGCAATCAGCCCCAGCATTTT. Drawing the rest from reference TRBV5-6 and TRBJ1-5, the complete variable domain is DAGVTQSPTHLIKTRGQQVTLRCSPKSGHDTVSWYQQALGQGPQFIFQYYEEEERQRGNFPDRFSGHQFPNYSSELNVNALLLGDSALYLCASSKGTAPYSNQPQHFGDGTRLSIL.

This chain uses TRBV11-3 with TRBJ2-3; no clear D. With 4 bases removed from V and 3 bases from J, the gap between germline ends came to 17 bases. This CDR3 has 16 amino acids. Germline V gene sequence: CDR1 SGHNT, CDR2 YENEEA. CDR3 sequence reads: CASSYPRRGTTDTQYF. CDR3 in DNA: TGTGCCAGCAGCTACCCGCGGCGCGGAACGACAGATACGCAGTATTTT. The full variable domain, rest sourced from reference TRBV11-3 and TRBJ2-3, is EAGVVQSPRYKIIEKKQPVAFWCNPISGHNTLYWYLQNLGQGPELLIRYENEEAVDDSQLPKDRFSAERLKGVDSTLKIQPAELGDSAVYLCASSYPRRGTTDTQYFGPGTRLTVL.

The rearrangement joins TRBV11-2 to TRBJ2-7; the D gene is possibly TRBD1 (5 bases). Germline CDR1 reads SGHAT; CDR2 reads FQNNGV. V was clipped by 5 bases and J by 2 bases, with 13 bases between them. The CDR3 covers 14 residues. The CDR3 nucleotides are TGTGCCAGCAGCGGGGCGACCGCAACCTACGAGCAGTACTTC. Translation: CASSGATATYEQYF.

This chain links TRBV29-1 with TRBJ1-5; the D is unclear. CDR1 SQVTM and CDR2 ANQGSEA come from the germline V gene. This CDR3 contains 14 residues. V lost 4 bases and J 0 bases, leaving 10 bases between the germline ends. The CDR3 DNA is TGCAGCGTTGTTTTGCGTGATAGCAATCAGCCCCAGCATTTT. Translated: CSVVLRDSNQPQHF.

The chain carries TRBV9 and TRBJ2-1; D call uncertain. The length of the CDR3 is 11 residues. Trimming took off 4 bases at V and 5 bases at J, with 4 bases between the two ends. Germline CDR1 reads SGDLS; CDR2 reads YYNGEE. The CDR3 region is CASSSDNEQFF. For the CDR3, the DNA is TGTGCCAGCAGCTCGGACAATGAGCAGTTCTTC.

The chain joins TRBV5-1 to TRBJ2-7, with D possibly matching TRBD2 (6 bases). This CDR3 region has 13 residues. The V and J ends lost 4 bases and 7 bases respectively, with 15 bases between them. CDR1 SGHRS and CDR2 YFSETQ come from the germline V gene. CDR3 DNA: TGCGCCAGCAGCGAGGAGGGCCGAGGAGAGCAGTACTTC. Amino acids: CASSEEGRGEQYF.

The chain employs TRBV5-1 and TRBJ2-1; 10 bases are a match to TRBD1. This CDR3 is built from 15 residues. J was trimmed by 5 bases and V by 4 bases; bases with no gene match: 6. Germline-derived CDR1 and CDR2 are SGHRS and YFSETQ. The CDR3 reads CASSQGQGGHNEQFF. The CDR3 DNA is TGCGCCAGCAGCCAAGGACAGGGGGGCCACAATGAGCAGTTCTTC.

J is TRBJ2-7 and V is TRBV7-2, with 12 bases matching TRBD2. The germline CDR1 and CDR2 sequences are SGHTA and FQGNSA. The CDR3 loop spans 18 amino acids. Trimming took 6 bases from V and 3 from J; bases not matched to a gene: 15. The CDR3 region has the DNA TGTGCCAGCAGTCGGGAGTTACAGACTAGCGGGAGTGGCTACGAGCAGTACTTC. It yields the protein CASSRELQTSGSGYEQYF.

The V gene is TRBV3-1 (or the pseudogene TRBV3-2), the J gene TRBJ1-2; D not certain. Germline CDR1 is LGHDT and CDR2 is YNNKEL (reference sequence). V lost 6 bases and J lost 7, with 18 bases in between. This CDR3 is 14 amino acids long. CDR3 DNA: TGTGCCAGCAGGCCCTCGGCCCCTCGGGGTGGCTACACCTTC. Translation gives CASRPSAPRGGYTF.

The rearrangement uses TRBV10-1 and TRBJ2-5; a weak D match, TRBD2 (5 bases). Germline V CDR1 and CDR2: WNHNN, SYGVQD (reference sequence). The CDR3 sequence is 13 residues long. Trimming removed 3 bases from V and 5 bases from J, with 10 bases in between. The CDR3 loop is CASSDGEIETQYF. CDR3 coding DNA: TGCGCCAGCAGTGATGGGGAGATTGAGACCCAGTACTTC.

The V gene is TRBV11-2, the J gene TRBJ2-5; tentatively, D is TRBD2 (6 bases). The CDR3 is made up of 15 amino acids. V gave up 3 bases and J gave up 2 bases, with 13 bases separating them. In germline, CDR1 is SGHAT, CDR2 FQNNGV. The CDR3 region is CASSFWLARQETQYF. In DNA, the CDR3 is TGTGCCAGCAGCTTTTGGCTAGCGCGTCAAGAGACCCAGTACTTC.

The CDR3: CASSLVGQTYGYTF. DNA for the CDR3: TGTGCCAGCAGCTTAGTGGGACAAACCTATGGCTACACCTTC. This chain links TRBV7-9 with TRBJ1-2; D is perhaps TRBD1 (6 bases). Trimming took off 1 base at V and 4 bases at J, with 10 bases between the two ends. This CDR3 region has 14 residues. Germline V gene lookup returns CDR1 SEHNR and CDR2 FQNEAQ (reference sequence).

This clone appeared a few times. V and J are TRBV4-1 and TRBJ2-7; TRBD1 matches at 7 bases. Losses at the gene ends were 3 bases for V and 2 bases for J; bases not matched to a gene: 4. The CDR3 is 14 amino acids. CDR1 is MGHRA and CDR2 is YSYEKL in the germline V gene. The CDR3 spells CASSHRDSTYEQYF. The DNA of the CDR3 is TGCGCCAGCAGCCACCGGGACAGCACCTACGAGCAGTACTTC.